This TCR beta chain was profiled in a study of early T cells in non-severe SARS-CoV-2 infection. Study-level background: The sequenced material was bulk RNA from unsorted whole blood, and its chains were unpaired. Whole-study results and caveats: VDJdb-based matching was biased toward anti-spike CD8 responses and missed private and CD4 specificities.

This clonotype was observed at least ten times. Antigen unknown. The protocol attached unique molecular identifiers to individual cDNA molecules. TCRdb processed the 5' RACE reads anew with MiXCR; each CDR3 protein has one entry. The sample shows around 49,000 distinct CDR3 sequences, approximately 10% of them seen only once. This CDR3 region has 16 residues. The germline V and J ends were trimmed by 7 bases and 0 bases, with 16 bases remaining between them. CDR1 and CDR2 from the germline V gene are MNHEY and SVGEGT. This sequence originates from an adult who was a healthcare worker with PCR-confirmed SARS-CoV-2 infection or an uninfected control (not recorded which). V gene TRBV6-2 or TRBV6-3 combines with J gene TRBJ2-1, with D possibly TRBD2 on 6 matching bases. The specimen sequenced was whole blood. The CDR3 is CASTFGGVYSYNEQFF. In DNA, the CDR3 is TGTGCCAGCACCTTCGGCGGGGTATACTCCTACAATGAGCAGTTCTTC.